A single sample gave rise to the 28 T cell receptor beta chains below, sequenced in a study of T cells in Graves' hyperthyroidism and ophthalmopathy. There were TCR beta CDR3 regions amplified from RNA transcripts. First-round RT-PCR targeting the TCR CDR3 was performed with the HTBI primer set. TCRdb re-analysed the multiplex PCR reads in MiXCR, keeping a single row per CDR3 protein. Among a few hundred thousand distinct CDR3 sequences, about 16% were seen once, and the ten largest hold 2.5% to 4%. The specimen sequenced was blood. The receptor set was obtained from a woman in her thirties or forties with Graves' ophthalmopathy.

This clonotype occurred many times. This chain uses TRBV20-1 with TRBJ2-1; D is perhaps TRBD2 (5 bases). The CDR3 covers 18 residues. Trimming shortened V by 3 bases and J by 4 bases, and 25 bases separated the two germline ends. Germline-derived CDR1 and CDR2 are DFQATT and SNEGSKA (reference sequence). The CDR3 sequence is CSASALAGSGLLYNEQFF. The CDR3, as DNA: TGCAGTGCTAGTGCCCTAGCCGGATCGGGCCTACTTTACAATGAGCAGTTCTTC.

The V and J genes are TRBV7-6 and TRBJ1-2; D ambiguous. There are 15 residues in the CDR3. Trimming removed 2 bases from V and 0 bases from J, with 10 bases in between. The germline V gene encodes CDR1 SGHVS and CDR2 FNYEAQ. This CDR3 is CASSLRGGTNYGYTF. As DNA, the CDR3 is TGTGCCAGCAGCTTACGGGGAGGGACTAACTATGGCTACACCTTC.

This clonotype has at least ten counts. This CDR3 is CASSFPAPYEQYF. For the CDR3, the DNA is TGTGCCAGCAGTTTTCCAGCCCCCTACGAGCAGTACTTC. This chain uses TRBV28 with TRBJ2-7; D not resolved. V was shortened by 3 bases and J by 2 bases, with 8 bases between the two germline ends. From germline, CDR1 is MDHEN and CDR2 SYDVKM. The CDR3 consists of 13 residues. Supplemented by reference TRBV28 and TRBJ2-7, the full variable domain reads DVKVTQSSRYLVKRTGEKVFLECVQDMDHENMFWYRQDPGLGLRLIYFSYDVKMKEKGDIPEGYSVSREKKERFSLILESASTNQTSMYLCASSFPAPYEQYFGPGTRLTVT.

This clonotype was counted between two and nine times. The chain joins TRBV4-1 to TRBJ1-6; tentatively, D is TRBD1 (5 bases). CDR1 MGHRA and CDR2 YSYEKL come from the germline V gene. The CDR3 runs 16 residues. V shed 3 bases and J shed 1 base, with 10 bases lying between them. The CDR3 region is CASSQATDSYNSPLHF. The CDR3 coding sequence is TGCGCCAGCAGCCAGGCGACAGATTCCTATAATTCACCCCTCCACTTT.

The rearrangement uses TRBV28 and TRBJ2-5; TRBD2 aligns across 9 bases. The CDR3 is 15 amino acids. Trimming took 3 bases from V and 8 from J; bases not matched to a gene: 10. Germline V gives CDR1 MDHEN, CDR2 SYDVKM. CDR3 sequence reads: CASSFTSGRSETQYF. The DNA of the CDR3 is TGTGCCAGCAGTTTTACCAGCGGGAGGTCGGAAACCCAGTACTTC.

The J gene is TRBJ1-2, the V gene TRBV12-3 or TRBV12-4, with 9 bases matching TRBD1. After removal of 3 bases from V and 2 bases from J, the junction contained 13 bases not matched to a gene. This CDR3 region has 18 residues. Written as DNA, the CDR3 is TGTGCCAGCAGTTTTGCCGGGACAGGGTCCCTCGGCAACTATGGCTACACCTTC. Protein product: CASSFAGTGSLGNYGYTF.

This clonotype has just a few counts. This rearrangement joins TRBV28 to TRBJ1-5, with D maybe TRBD1 (6 bases). The CDR3 runs to 16 residues. The V end was cut by 1 base, the J end by 4 bases, with 14 bases between. Germline V gene data show CDR1 as MDHEN and CDR2 as SYDVKM. This chain's CDR3 is CASSLSVRGGNQPQHF. In DNA form, the CDR3 reads TGTGCCAGCAGTTTATCAGTACGAGGGGGTAATCAGCCCCAGCATTTT. Together with reference TRBV28 and TRBJ1-5, the CDR3 gives the full variable domain: DVKVTQSSRYLVKRTGEKVFLECVQDMDHENMFWYRQDPGLGLRLIYFSYDVKMKEKGDIPEGYSVSREKKERFSLILESASTNQTSMYLCASSLSVRGGNQPQHFGDGTRLSIL.

This clonotype showed up just a few times. This chain connects TRBV29-1 to TRBJ2-1; 8 nucleotides line up with TRBD2. The length of the CDR3 is 14 residues. Germline values: CDR1 SQVTM, CDR2 ANQGSEA. Trimming cost V 8 bases and J 3 bases; bases outside gene matches: 9. CDR3 loop: CSYYRSGIYNEQFF. Written as DNA, the CDR3 is TGCAGCTATTATCGTAGCGGGATCTACAATGAGCAGTTCTTC.

DNA for the CDR3: TGTGCCAGCAAGGTCCCTAGCGGGACAGCCAAAAACATTCAGTACTTC. It yields the protein CASKVPSGTAKNIQYF. V gene TRBV6-1 combines with J gene TRBJ2-4, with 9 positions matching TRBD2. Germline CDR1 MNHNS, CDR2 SASEGT. CDR3 length: 16 residues. V shed 7 bases, J shed 0 bases, and the junction held 7 bases outside the gene matches.

The CDR3 region is CASSEAPSWVTSPLHF. CDR3 nucleotide sequence: TGTGCCAGCAGTGAAGCCCCGAGTTGGGTGACTTCACCCCTCCACTTT. The chain is built from TRBV11-1 and TRBJ1-6, with D uncertain. The V end was cut by 6 bases, the J end by 9 bases, with 21 bases between. The CDR3 consists of 16 residues. The germline CDR1 and CDR2 sequences are SGHAT and FQDESV (reference sequence).

The rearrangement joins TRBV6-2 or TRBV6-3 to TRBJ2-1; D tentatively reads TRBD1 or TRBD2 (5 bases each). V was pared by 9 bases and J by 7 bases, with 22 bases between. The CDR3 contains 15 residues. Germline V lookup: CDR1 MNHEY, CDR2 SVGEGT. CDR3 bases: TGTGCCAGTTGTTCCGGGGCTCTATCCACGAATGAGCAGTTCTTC. This codes for CASCSGALSTNEQFF.

This clonotype has a count of ten or more. The chain carries TRBV10-1 and TRBJ2-7, with 9 bases aligning to TRBD1. Germline CDR1 and CDR2: WNHNN and SYGVQD (reference sequence). V lost 4 bases, J lost 7 bases, and 5 bases stayed unmatched. The length of the CDR3 is 13 residues. In DNA, the CDR3 is TGCGCCAGCAGTGCCGGACAGGGGTGGGAGCAGTACTTC. This translates into CASSAGQGWEQYF.

The chain recombines TRBV7-9 with TRBJ2-1; 11 nucleotides agree with TRBD2. There are 18 residues in the CDR3. The ends lost 5 bases at V and 5 bases at J; junction bases unmatched: 14. Germline CDR1 reads SEHNR; CDR2 reads FQNEAQ (reference sequence). The DNA for the CDR3 is TGTGCCAGCAGCCTGGGGTCTAGTAGCGGGAGGGCCAACAATGAGCAGTTCTTC. Its protein product is CASSLGSSSGRANNEQFF.

A remark on this clonotype: A read error is possible here, since a much larger clone lies one base away. The rearrangement uses TRBV29-1 and TRBJ2-7; maybe TRBD1 (7 bases). This CDR3 spans 13 amino acids. Trimming removed 4 bases at V and 5 bases at J, with 15 bases between. The V gene's germline CDR1 is SQVTM and CDR2 ANQGSEA. Here the CDR3 DNA reads TGCAGCGTTGTTGGGCAGGGGGGCAACGAGCAGTACTTC. Its translation is CSVVGQGGNEQYF.

This clonotype has at least ten counts. The chain has TRBV5-1 and TRBJ1-1; D remains ambiguous. V was cut by 0 bases and J by 7 bases, with 10 bases left in between. The germline V gene encodes CDR1 SGHRS and CDR2 YFSETQ. The CDR3 spans 13 residues. In nucleotides, the CDR3 is TGCGCCAGCAGCTTGGACCCAAGCCTTGAAGCTTTCTTT. Translated: CASSLDPSLEAFF. Supplemented by reference TRBV5-1 and TRBJ1-1, the full variable domain reads KAGVTQTPRYLIKTRGQQVTLSCSPISGHRSVSWYQQTPGQGLQFLFEYFSETQRNKGNFPGRFSGRQFSNSRSEMNVSTLELGDSALYLCASSLDPSLEAFFGQGTRLTVV.

Ten or more counts support this clonotype. V gene TRBV2 combines with J gene TRBJ1-5, with D possibly matching TRBD1 (5 bases). The germline CDR1 and CDR2 sequences are SNHLY and FYNNEI. The CDR3 has 18 residues. Trimming stripped 6 bases from V and 1 base from J, with 22 bases between. The DNA for the CDR3 is TGTGCCAGCAGACCCGGACCTGATGCTGAGGGGAGCAATCAGCCCCAGCATTTT. It yields the protein CASRPGPDAEGSNQPQHF. Drawing the rest from reference TRBV2 and TRBJ1-5, the complete variable domain is EPEVTQTPSHQVTQMGQEVILRCVPISNHLYFYWYRQILGQKVEFLVSFYNNEISEKSEIFDDQFSVERPDGSNFTLKIRSTKLEDSAMYFCASRPGPDAEGSNQPQHFGDGTRLSIL.

In this sample, this clonotype turned up a few times. This chain uses TRBV9 with TRBJ2-3; no definite D call. This CDR3 has 16 amino acids. In germline, CDR1 is SGDLS, CDR2 YYNGEE. V lost 4 bases, J lost 0 bases, and 15 bases lay in between. CDR3 sequence: CASSSRGTYSTDTQYF. The CDR3 region has the DNA TGTGCCAGCAGCTCCCGAGGAACCTATAGCACAGATACGCAGTATTTT. Supplemented by reference TRBV9 and TRBJ2-3, the full variable domain reads DSGVTQTPKHLITATGQRVTLRCSPRSGDLSVYWYQQSLDQGLQFLIQYYNGEERAKGNILERFSAQQFPDLHSELNLSSLELGDSALYFCASSSRGTYSTDTQYFGPGTRLTVL.

This clonotype was detected a few times. The V and J genes are TRBV3-1 and TRBJ2-5; TRBD2 agrees at 9 bases. The germline V gene encodes CDR1 LGHDT and CDR2 YNNKEL (reference sequence). The V and J ends lost 4 bases and 4 bases, in that order; junction bases with no gene match: 4. The CDR3 extends over 14 amino acids. In DNA, the CDR3 is TGTGCCAGCAGCCTAGCGGGAGTAGGAGAGACCCAGTACTTC. Residues: CASSLAGVGETQYF.

This clonotype turned up a few times. The rearrangement joins TRBV29-1 to TRBJ2-2, with D perhaps TRBD1 (6 bases). The CDR3 totals 14 residues. The V gene lost 7 bases and the J gene lost 3 bases, with 15 bases spanning the gap. Germline CDR1 reads SQVTM; CDR2 reads ANQGSEA. The CDR3 is CSDLGAKYTGELFF. The DNA for the CDR3 is TGCAGCGACCTGGGGGCCAAATACACCGGGGAGCTGTTTTTT.

The chain recombines TRBV10-3 with TRBJ1-6; 7 bases fit TRBD1. V dropped 4 bases and J dropped 6; count of bases not matched to a gene: 6. The CDR3 extends over 15 amino acids. The germline V gene has CDR1 ENHRY and CDR2 SYGVKD. The CDR3 spells CAISARQGANSPLHF. The CDR3, as DNA: TGTGCCATCAGTGCCCGACAGGGTGCTAATTCACCCCTCCACTTT.

This clonotype was seen ten or more times. This chain links TRBV30 with TRBJ2-5, with D possibly being TRBD2 (6 bases). Germline assignment: CDR1 GTSNPN and CDR2 SVGIG (reference sequence). The V gene lost 3 bases and the J gene lost 4 bases, with 12 bases spanning the gap. The CDR3 runs 13 residues. CDR3 amino acids: CAWRRLGGETQYF. DNA for the CDR3: TGTGCCTGGAGGCGCCTGGGGGGAGAGACCCAGTACTTC.

This clonotype came up many times. The V call is TRBV7-3, the J call TRBJ2-1; 8 bases agree with TRBD2. The CDR3 runs 14 residues. Losses at the gene ends were 5 bases for V and 5 bases for J; bases not matched to a gene: 5. Looked up from germline, CDR1 is SGHTA and CDR2 is FQGTGA. CDR3 amino acids: CASSRSGANNEQFF. CDR3 nucleotide sequence: TGTGCCAGCAGCCGTAGCGGGGCTAACAATGAGCAGTTCTTC.

The DNA of the CDR3 is TGTGCCAGCATCAAAGCGGACTATAAAGAGACCCAGTACTTC. Translating it yields CASIKADYKETQYF. The chain couples TRBV2 to TRBJ2-5, with a possible D match to TRBD2 (6 bases). CDR3 size: 14 residues. Germline CDR1 and CDR2: SNHLY and FYNNEI. Trimming removed 7 bases from V and 3 bases from J, with 15 bases in between.

This clonotype was detected ten times or more. The CDR3 DNA follows: TGTGCCAGCAGCCCCCGGACTTCGAACACCGGGGAGCTGTTTTTT. Its translation: CASSPRTSNTGELFF. This chain links TRBV11-2 with TRBJ2-2; D possibly corresponds to TRBD2 (5 bases). V was trimmed by 5 bases and J by 0 bases, leaving 10 bases between them. CDR3 size: 15 residues. The germline gives CDR1 SGHAT, CDR2 FQNNGV.

The chain carries TRBV6-1 and TRBJ2-5, with TRBD1 matching over 7 bases. The V and J ends lost 5 bases and 5 bases, in that order; junction bases with no gene match: 8. Germline V gene lookup returns CDR1 MNHNS and CDR2 SASEGT. This CDR3 spans 14 amino acids. CDR3 amino acids: CASSLGQDWETQYF. The CDR3 bases are TGTGCCAGCAGTTTAGGACAGGATTGGGAGACCCAGTACTTC.

Ten or more counts support this clonotype. This rearrangement joins TRBV6-1 to TRBJ2-3; 15 bases are a match to TRBD2. After removal of 6 bases from V and 0 bases from J, the junction contained 7 bases not matched to a gene. There are 18 residues in the CDR3. CDR1 is MNHNS and CDR2 is SASEGT in the germline V gene. The CDR3 protein is CASSPGTSGGHSTDTQYF. The CDR3 nucleotides read TGTGCCAGCAGCCCCGGGACTAGCGGGGGGCACAGCACAGATACGCAGTATTTT.

This clonotype was observed a handful of times. At one of its ends the junction is not consistent with the germline gene, which may arise from a read error. This chain joins TRBV5-1 and TRBJ1-3; maybe TRBD1 (6 bases). Per the germline V gene, CDR1 is SGHRS and CDR2 is YFSETQ. This CDR3 is 15 amino acids long. The CDR3 here is CASSLGTASGNTIHF. For the CDR3, the DNA is TGCGCCAGCAGCTTGGGGACAGCCTCTGGAAACACCATACATTTT.

The gene calls are TRBV5-5 and TRBJ2-7, with TRBD1 matching over 9 bases. Germline CDR1 SGHKS, CDR2 YYEKEE (reference sequence). The CDR3 runs 16 residues. The V segment lost 4 bases and the J segment 2 bases; nucleotides outside the gene matches: 10. The CDR3 nucleotides are TGTGCCAGCAGCCAACAGGGGGCCGGGTTCCCCTACGAGCAGTACTTC. This encodes CASSQQGAGFPYEQYF. Supplemented by reference TRBV5-5 and TRBJ2-7, the full variable domain reads DAGVTQSPTHLIKTRGQQVTLRCSPISGHKSVSWYQQVLGQGPQFIFQYYEKEERGRGNFPDRFSARQFPNYSSELNVNALLLGDSALYLCASSQQGAGFPYEQYFGPGTRLTVT.